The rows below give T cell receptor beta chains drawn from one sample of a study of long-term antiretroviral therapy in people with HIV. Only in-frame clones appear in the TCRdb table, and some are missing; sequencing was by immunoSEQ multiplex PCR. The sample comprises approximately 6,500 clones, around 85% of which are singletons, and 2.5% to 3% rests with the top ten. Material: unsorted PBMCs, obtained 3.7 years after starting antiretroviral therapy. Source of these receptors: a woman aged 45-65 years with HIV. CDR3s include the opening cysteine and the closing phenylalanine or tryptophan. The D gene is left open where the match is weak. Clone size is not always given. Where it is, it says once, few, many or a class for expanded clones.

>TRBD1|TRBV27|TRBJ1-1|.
TGTGCCAGCAGTTTTAGGCCACCAGCAGGGGGAACGAATACTGAAGCTTTCTTT
CASSFRPPAGGTNTEAFF
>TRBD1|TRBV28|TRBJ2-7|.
TGTGCCAGCAGTCCTCCCGACAGGGGGATTTACGAGCAGTACTTC
CASSPPDRGIYEQYF
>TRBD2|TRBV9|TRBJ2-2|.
TGTGCCAGCAGCTTTAGCGGGAGGGCCGGTAGCGGGGAGCTGTTTTTT
CASSFSGRAGSGELFF
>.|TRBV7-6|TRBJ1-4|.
TGTGCCAGCAGCTCCCCGGGACCCTCTGCAACTAATGAAAAACTGTTTTTT
CASSSPGPSATNEKLFF
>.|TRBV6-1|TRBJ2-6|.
TGTGCCAGCAGTGAAATCCTCTCGGCGGAAACTGGGGCCAACGTCCTGACTTTC
CASSEILSAETGANVLTF
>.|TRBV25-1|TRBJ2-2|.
TGTGCCAGCAGTGACCGGGACACCGTTCCGACGAACACCGGGGAGCTGTTTTTT
CASSDRDTVPTNTGELFF
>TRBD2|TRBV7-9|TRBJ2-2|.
TGTGCCAGCAGCGGTCTAGCGGGAGAAGGCACCGGGGAGCTGTTTTTT
CASSGLAGEGTGELFF
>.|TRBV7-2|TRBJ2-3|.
TGTGCCAGCAGCTTATTATCCACAGATACGCAGTATTTT
CASSLLSTDTQYF
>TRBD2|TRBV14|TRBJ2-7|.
TGTGCCAGCAGCATGACTAGCGGGCCCTACGAGCAGTACTTC
CASSMTSGPYEQYF
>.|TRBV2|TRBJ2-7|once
TGTGCCATCCAGGACCGGGACTCCTCCTACGAGCAGTACTTC
CAIQDRDSSYEQYF